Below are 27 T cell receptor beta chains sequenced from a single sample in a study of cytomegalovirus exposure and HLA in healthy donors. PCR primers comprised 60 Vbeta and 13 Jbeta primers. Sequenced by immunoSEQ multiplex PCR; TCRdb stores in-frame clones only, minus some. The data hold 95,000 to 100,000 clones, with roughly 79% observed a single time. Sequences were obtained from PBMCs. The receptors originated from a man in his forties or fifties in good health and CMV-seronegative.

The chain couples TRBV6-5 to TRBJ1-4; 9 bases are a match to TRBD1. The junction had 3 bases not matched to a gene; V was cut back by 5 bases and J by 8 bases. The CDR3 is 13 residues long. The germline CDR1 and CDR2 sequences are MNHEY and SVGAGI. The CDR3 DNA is TGTGCCAGCAGTGGCGGGACAGGGGAAAAACTGTTTTTT. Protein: CASSGGTGEKLFF.

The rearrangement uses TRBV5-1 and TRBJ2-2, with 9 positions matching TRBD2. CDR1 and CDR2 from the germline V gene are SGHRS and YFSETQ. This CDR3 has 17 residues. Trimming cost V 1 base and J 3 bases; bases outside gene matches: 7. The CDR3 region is CASSLQSSGGYTGELFF. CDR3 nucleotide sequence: TGCGCCAGCAGCTTGCAATCCAGCGGGGGGTACACCGGGGAGCTGTTTTTT.

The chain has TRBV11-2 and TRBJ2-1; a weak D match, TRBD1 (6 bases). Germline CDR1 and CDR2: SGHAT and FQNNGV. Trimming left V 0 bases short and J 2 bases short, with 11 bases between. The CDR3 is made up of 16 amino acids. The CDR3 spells CASSLDQAGAYNEQFF. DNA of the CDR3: TGTGCCAGCAGCTTAGATCAGGCAGGGGCCTACAATGAGCAGTTCTTC.

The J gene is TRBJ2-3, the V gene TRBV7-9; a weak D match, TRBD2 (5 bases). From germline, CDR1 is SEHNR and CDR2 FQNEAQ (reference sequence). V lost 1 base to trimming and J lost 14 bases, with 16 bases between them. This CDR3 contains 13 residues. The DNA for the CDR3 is TGTGCCAGCAGCTTAGGCCGGGAACCATCTTCGTATTTT. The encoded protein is CASSLGREPSSYF.

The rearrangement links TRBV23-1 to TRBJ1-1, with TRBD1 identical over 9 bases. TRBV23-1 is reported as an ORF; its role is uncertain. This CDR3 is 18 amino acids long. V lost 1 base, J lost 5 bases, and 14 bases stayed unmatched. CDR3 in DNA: TGCGCCAGCAGTCAATTCCGGAATGACAACAGGGGGCGTACTGAAGCTTTCTTT. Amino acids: CASSQFRNDNRGRTEAFF.

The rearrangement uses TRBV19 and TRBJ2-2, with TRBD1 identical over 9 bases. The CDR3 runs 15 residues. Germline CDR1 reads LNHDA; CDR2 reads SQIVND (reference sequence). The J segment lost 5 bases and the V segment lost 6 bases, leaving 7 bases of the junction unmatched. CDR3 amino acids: CASSPFGTGTGELFF. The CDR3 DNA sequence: TGTGCCAGTAGCCCATTTGGGACAGGGACCGGGGAGCTGTTTTTT.

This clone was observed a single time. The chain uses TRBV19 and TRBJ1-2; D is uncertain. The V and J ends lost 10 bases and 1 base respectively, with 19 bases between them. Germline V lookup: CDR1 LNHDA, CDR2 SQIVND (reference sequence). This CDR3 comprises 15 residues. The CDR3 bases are TGTGCCAATAGCAACCTTTTTACTATTAACTATGGCTACACCTTC. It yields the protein CANSNLFTINYGYTF.

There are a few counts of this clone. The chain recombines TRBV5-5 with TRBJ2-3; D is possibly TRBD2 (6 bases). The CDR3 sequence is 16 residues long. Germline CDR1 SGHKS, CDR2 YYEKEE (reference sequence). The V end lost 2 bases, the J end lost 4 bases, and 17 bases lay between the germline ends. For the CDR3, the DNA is TGTGCCAGCAGCTTACGTCTGCCAGGAGGGGCAGATACGCAGTATTTT. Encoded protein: CASSLRLPGGADTQYF.

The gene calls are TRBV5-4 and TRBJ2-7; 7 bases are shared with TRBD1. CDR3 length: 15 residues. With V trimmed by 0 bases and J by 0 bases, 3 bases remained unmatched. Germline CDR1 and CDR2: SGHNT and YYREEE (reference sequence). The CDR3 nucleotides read TGTGCCAGCAGCTTGGTACAGGGGAGCTCCTACGAGCAGTACTTC. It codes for CASSLVQGSSYEQYF.

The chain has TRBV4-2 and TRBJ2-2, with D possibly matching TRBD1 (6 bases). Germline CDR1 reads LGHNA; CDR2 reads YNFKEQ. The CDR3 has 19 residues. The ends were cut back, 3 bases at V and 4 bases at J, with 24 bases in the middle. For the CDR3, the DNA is TGTGCCAGCAGCCACCGCCTAGCACAGGGTACCATGGTCACCGGGGAGCTGTTTTTT. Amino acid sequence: CASSHRLAQGTMVTGELFF.

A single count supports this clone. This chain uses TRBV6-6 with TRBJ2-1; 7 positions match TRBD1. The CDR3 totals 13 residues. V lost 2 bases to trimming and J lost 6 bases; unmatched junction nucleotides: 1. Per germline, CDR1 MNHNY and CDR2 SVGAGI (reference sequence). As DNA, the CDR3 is TGTGCCAGCAGTTACGACAGGGTCAATGAGCAGTTCTTC. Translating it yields CASSYDRVNEQFF.

This CDR3 reads CASSIGTGAYEQYV. CDR3 nucleotides: TGTGCCAGTAGTATTGGGACAGGGGCCTACGAGCAGTACGTC. V usage is TRBV19 and J usage is TRBJ2-7; 10 bases fit TRBD1. CDR3 size: 14 residues. The V gene end was trimmed by 3 bases and the J gene end by 2 bases; junction bases not matched to a gene: 1. The germline V gene has CDR1 LNHDA and CDR2 SQIVND (reference sequence).

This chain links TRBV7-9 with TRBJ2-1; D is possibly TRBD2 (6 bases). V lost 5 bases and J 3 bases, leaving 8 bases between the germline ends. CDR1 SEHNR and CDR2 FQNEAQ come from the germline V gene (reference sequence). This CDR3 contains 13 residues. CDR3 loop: CASSPGVYNEQFF. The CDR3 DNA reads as TGTGCCAGCAGCCCGGGGGTCTACAATGAGCAGTTCTTC. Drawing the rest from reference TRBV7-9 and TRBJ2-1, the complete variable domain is DTGVSQNPRHKITKRGQNVTFRCDPISEHNRLYWYRQTLGQGPEFLTYFQNEAQLEKSRLLSDRFSAERPKGSFSTLEIQRTEQGDSAMYLCASSPGVYNEQFFGPGTRLTVL.

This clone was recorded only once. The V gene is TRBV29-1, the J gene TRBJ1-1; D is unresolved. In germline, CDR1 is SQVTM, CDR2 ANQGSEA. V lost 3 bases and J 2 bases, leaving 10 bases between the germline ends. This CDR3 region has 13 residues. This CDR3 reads CSVDRGGNTEAFF. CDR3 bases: TGCAGCGTTGATCGGGGAGGAAACACTGAAGCTTTCTTT.

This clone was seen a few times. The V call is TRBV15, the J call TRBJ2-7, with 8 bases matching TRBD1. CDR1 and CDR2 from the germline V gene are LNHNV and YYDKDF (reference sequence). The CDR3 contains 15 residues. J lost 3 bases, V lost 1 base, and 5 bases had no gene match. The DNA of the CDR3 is TGTGCCACCAGCAGAGCGGGACAGGAGTTCTACGAGCAGTACTTC. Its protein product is CATSRAGQEFYEQYF.

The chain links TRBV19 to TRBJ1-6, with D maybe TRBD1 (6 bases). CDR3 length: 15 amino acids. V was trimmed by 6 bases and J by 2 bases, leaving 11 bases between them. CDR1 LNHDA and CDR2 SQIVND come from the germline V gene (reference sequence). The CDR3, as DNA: TGTGCCAGTAGCAAAGGGGACACCTATAATTCACCCCTCCACTTT. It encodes CASSKGDTYNSPLHF.

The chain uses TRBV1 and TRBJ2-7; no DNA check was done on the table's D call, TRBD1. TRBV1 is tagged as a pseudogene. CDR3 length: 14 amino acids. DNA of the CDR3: TGCACCAGCAGCCAAAGGGGCAGCCGCTACGAGCAGTACGTC. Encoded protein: CTSSQRGSRYEQYV.

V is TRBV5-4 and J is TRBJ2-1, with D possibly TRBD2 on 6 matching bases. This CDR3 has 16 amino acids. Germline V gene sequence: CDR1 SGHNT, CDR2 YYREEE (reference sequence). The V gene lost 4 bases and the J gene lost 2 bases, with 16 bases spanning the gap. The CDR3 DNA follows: TGTGCCAGCAGCAGGGACTCGCCTAGGGCCTACAATGAGCAGTTCTTC. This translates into CASSRDSPRAYNEQFF.

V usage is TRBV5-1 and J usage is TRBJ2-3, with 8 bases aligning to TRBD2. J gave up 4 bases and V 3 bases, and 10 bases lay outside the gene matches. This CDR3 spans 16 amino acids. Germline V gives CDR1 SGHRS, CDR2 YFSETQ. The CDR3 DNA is TGCGCCAGCAGCTCGATTAGCGGGGCGGCGGCAGATACGCAGTATTTT. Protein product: CASSSISGAAADTQYF.

As DNA, the CDR3 is TGTGCCAGCAGCCAACCTGGGGCAATATCCTCCTACAATGAGCAGTTCTTC. As protein: CASSQPGAISSYNEQFF. This chain uses TRBV14 with TRBJ2-1, with D perhaps TRBD1 (5 bases). The V and J ends lost 2 bases and 0 bases respectively, with 14 bases between them. The CDR3 loop spans 17 amino acids. Germline assignment: CDR1 SGHDN and CDR2 FVKESK.

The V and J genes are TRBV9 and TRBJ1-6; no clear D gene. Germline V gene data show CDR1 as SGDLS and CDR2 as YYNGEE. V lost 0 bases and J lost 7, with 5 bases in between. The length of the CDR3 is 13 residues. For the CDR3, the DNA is TGTGCCAGCAGCGTAGCTACGAATTCACCCCTCCACTTT. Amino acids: CASSVATNSPLHF. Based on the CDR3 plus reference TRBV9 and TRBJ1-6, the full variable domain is DSGVTQTPKHLITATGQRVTLRCSPRSGDLSVYWYQQSLDQGLQFLIQYYNGEERAKGNILERFSAQQFPDLHSELNLSSLELGDSALYFCASSVATNSPLHFGNGTRLTVT.

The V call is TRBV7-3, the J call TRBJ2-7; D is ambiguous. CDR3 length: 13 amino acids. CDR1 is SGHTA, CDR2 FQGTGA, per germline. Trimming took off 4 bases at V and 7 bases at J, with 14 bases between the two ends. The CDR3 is CASSSLPSREQYV. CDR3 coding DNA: TGTGCCAGCAGCTCACTCCCATCTCGGGAGCAGTACGTC.

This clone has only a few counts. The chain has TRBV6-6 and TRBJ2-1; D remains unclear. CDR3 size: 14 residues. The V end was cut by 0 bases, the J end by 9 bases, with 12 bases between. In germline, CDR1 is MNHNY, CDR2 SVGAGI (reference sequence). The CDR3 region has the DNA TGTGCCAGCAGTTACTCCCAGCCGGGTAGTGAGCAGTTCTTC. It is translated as CASSYSQPGSEQFF.

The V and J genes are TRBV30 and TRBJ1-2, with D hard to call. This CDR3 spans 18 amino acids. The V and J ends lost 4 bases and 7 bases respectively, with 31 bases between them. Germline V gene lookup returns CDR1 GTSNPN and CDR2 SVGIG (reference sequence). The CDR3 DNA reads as TGTGCCTGGAACCTTTTTCCGACGGGGAGCATCTCTATGAGTGGCTACACCTTC. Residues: CAWNLFPTGSISMSGYTF.

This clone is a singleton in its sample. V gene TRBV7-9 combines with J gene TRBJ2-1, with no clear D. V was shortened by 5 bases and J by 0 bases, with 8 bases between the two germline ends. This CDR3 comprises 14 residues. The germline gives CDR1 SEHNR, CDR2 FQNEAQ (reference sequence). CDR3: CASSLDNSYNEQFF. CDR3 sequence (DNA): TGTGCCAGCAGCCTAGACAACTCCTACAATGAGCAGTTCTTC.

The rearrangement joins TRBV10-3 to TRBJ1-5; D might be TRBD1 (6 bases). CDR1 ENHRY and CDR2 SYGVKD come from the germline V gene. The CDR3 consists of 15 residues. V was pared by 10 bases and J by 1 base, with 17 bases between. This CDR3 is CASSPQGWSNQPQHF. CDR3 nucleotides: TGTGCCAGCAGCCCACAGGGTTGGAGCAATCAGCCCCAGCATTTT.

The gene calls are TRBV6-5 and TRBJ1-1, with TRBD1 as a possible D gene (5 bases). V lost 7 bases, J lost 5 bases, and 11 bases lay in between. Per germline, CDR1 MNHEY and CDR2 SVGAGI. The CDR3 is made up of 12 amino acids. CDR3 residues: CASKIQGTEAFF. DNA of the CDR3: TGTGCCAGCAAAATTCAGGGTACTGAAGCTTTCTTT.